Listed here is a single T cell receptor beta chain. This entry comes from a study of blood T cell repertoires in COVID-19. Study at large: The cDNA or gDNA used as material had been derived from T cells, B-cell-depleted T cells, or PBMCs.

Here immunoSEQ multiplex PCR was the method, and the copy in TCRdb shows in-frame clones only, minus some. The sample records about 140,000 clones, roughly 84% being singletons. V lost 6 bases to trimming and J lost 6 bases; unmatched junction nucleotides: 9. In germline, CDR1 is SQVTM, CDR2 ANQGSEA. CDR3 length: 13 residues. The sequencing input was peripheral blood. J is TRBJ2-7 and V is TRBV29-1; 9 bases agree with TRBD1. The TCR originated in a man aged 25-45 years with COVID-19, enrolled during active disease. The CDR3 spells CSVRQGGPTEQYF. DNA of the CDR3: TGCAGCGTAAGACAGGGGGGCCCAACCGAGCAGTACTTC.